Listed below are T cell receptor beta chains from one sample, sequenced in a study of OX40 agonist ivuxolimab in advanced cancers. Profiled with immunoSEQ multiplex PCR; TCRdb holds only in-frame clones, not every one. This sample has about 16,000 clones, with around 93% found just once. Sequencing used CD4+ or CD8+ T cells sorted from blood, obtained in a trial of the OX40 agonist ivuxolimab. The receptors were sampled from an adult with an advanced solid tumor such as melanoma, head and neck, liver or kidney cancer. Each CDR3 is given without its conserved first and last residue.

cdr3_aa cdr3_length v_call
ASSSGLAGASTDTQY 15 TRBV7-2
ASKGGTQY 8 TRBV6-1
ASSKYSYEQY 10 TRBV19
ASSPGGMNTEAF 12 TRBV7-8
ASSSTSGGGPYEQY 14 TRBV7-6
ASSITGAYGYT 11 TRBV6-5
ASSAGPQDQPQH 12 TRBV9
ASSLVADLSGEYQETQY 17 TRBV5-6
ASSYSKGPGDYGYT 14 TRBV6-5
AISESLGNTIY 11 TRBV10-3
ASSSRSYEQY 10 TRBV7-8